This T cell receptor (beta chain) comes out of a study of T-cell reconstitution after alpha-beta-depleted transplantation in children. Preparing the TCRbeta library involved the use of unique molecular identifiers. TCRdb independently ran MiXCR on the PCR reads; one entry per CDR3 protein. The data show about 580,000 distinct CDR3 sequences, more than 20% seen once. Overall study results and limits: Roughly two months post-transplant, alpha-beta T cells reportedly originated from several hundred graft clones that had expanded. T-cell numbers and diversity one year post-transplant derived largely from freshly generated T cells. Some patients' high day-60 TCRbeta diversity was traced to surviving recipient T cells and thymic progenitors.

The length of the CDR3 is 14 residues. The germline V gene encodes CDR1 DFQATT and CDR2 SNEGSKA (reference sequence). Trimming took off 0 bases at V and 4 bases at J, with 12 bases between the two ends. This clonotype occurred a few times. Its target is not known. The chain employs TRBV20-1 and TRBJ1-2; D is unclear. This clonotype was sampled from a boy younger than two who had a stem cell transplant for acute myeloid leukemia, so the T cells may come from the graft donor. The sequenced sample was PBMCs, mostly from graft donor cells, obtained 360 days after TCRalphabeta/CD19-depleted stem cell transplant. Here the CDR3 reads CSARDVDGPYGYTF. The CDR3 DNA sequence: TGCAGTGCTAGAGATGTCGACGGTCCCTATGGCTACACCTTC.